This TCR beta chain was observed in a study of blood T cell repertoires in COVID-19 (TCRdb year 2020). Concerning the study at large: The collaborator samples originated in the United States, Italy and Spain and spanned the acute and convalescent phases of COVID-19. HLA class I and class II types, where available, came from metadata supplied by the sample provider rather than from assay-based typing. Subjects who had been exposed to COVID-19, were actively infected with it, or had recovered from it provided the deeply sampled blood TCRbeta repertoires that made up the dataset. A de-identified subject ID, COVID-19 status, age in years and sex were almost always included in the sample metadata. Samples came from the ongoing ImmuneRACE study (first 160 participants) plus 1,254 subjects from 6 global collaborators. The repertoires were made available in a free public database intended to serve as a resource for research on the immune response to SARS-CoV-2. The material from the prospective study consisted of cDNA or gDNA derived from T cells, B-cell-depleted T cells, or PBMCs.

The paper's findings and limits, for the study overall: Clinical and demographic metadata were provided uncurated, with the amount varying by source and participant.

The immunoSEQ Assay, a bias-controlled multiplex PCR, was used to amplify TCRbeta CDR3 regions from genomic DNA. Per the original workflow: Nucleated cell counts per sample were estimated from amplification of reference gene primers within the assay. To quantify the absolute abundance of each unique TCRbeta CDR3 rearrangement, sequence reads were collapsed and filtered. For each sample, productive Simpson clonality was calculated as the square root of Simpson's diversity index across productive rearrangements. The source is immuneACCESS, and TCRdb retained only in-frame sequences with V and J called. Part of the clones is not carried over; for the studies checked, unresolved V genes explain less than half of this, and the remainder is unexplained. The V and J calls and clone size were taken over from that table, and D and trimming were inferred from the DNA. A total of roughly 400,000 clones appear in this sample, just under 90% of them only once. The ten biggest clones cover 1.5% to 2% of the sample.

Enrolling through a virtual design, the prospective study's participants ranged in age from roughly 18 to 90 years and lived across roughly 23 United States geographic areas. Cohort assignment in the prospective study relied on participant-reported clinical history from a screening survey and a study questionnaire. For ImmuneRACE Cohort 3, a participant was defined as recovered based on two consecutive negative NP/OP PCR tests, clearance by a healthcare professional, or resolution of symptoms. In the prospective study, mobile phlebotomists collected whole blood, serum and a nasopharyngeal or oropharyngeal swab from each participant. Participants in the prospective study had the option to provide additional blood draws and questionnaires over a 2-month period. Prospective study blood samples were shipped either frozen or at room temperature before DNA extraction. Points on this clone: Its antigen specificity is not known. It has no much larger one-base neighbor in the sample; base qualities were not kept.

The CDR3 numbers 14 residues from cysteine through phenylalanine. Only the CDR3 part of the read is kept: 42 bases, read in frame from the first base. The CDR1 and CDR2 encoded by the germline V gene are SQVTM and ANQGSEA. V lost 6 bases and J lost 2 bases; the stretch between them is 14 bases long. The sequencing input was PBMCs or T cells enriched from blood (not recorded which). This receptor chain uses TRBV29-1 and TRBJ2-1; the D gene is perhaps TRBD2, on 6 matching bases. This receptor was obtained from a young woman who had recovered from COVID-19. The sequenced DNA: TGCAGCGTCCTAACGGGGGAGCCCTACAATGAGCAGTTCTTC. The translation is CSVLTGEPYNEQFF.